These 29 T cell receptor beta chains originate from one sample sequenced in a study of T-cell memory formation after mild COVID-19 (dated by TCRdb to the early 2020s). Library preparation employed 5' RACE. These reads were obtained on an Illumina NovaSeq 6000. TCRdb cleaned the public reads at Q25 with fastp, built clones with MiXCR and kept in-frame beta chains. Each entry is one CDR3 protein sequence, shown with its most common DNA and genes. The sample records about 350,000 distinct CDR3 sequences, approximately 15% of which are singletons. The ten largest account for about 20% of the sample. Sequenced material: PBMCs or a T cell subset sorted from them (not recorded which). These receptors all come from a man in his late teens or twenties who had mild COVID-19 (a few samples of this study predate the infection). The sample titles of this study are shuffled in the database, so cell type and time point are left out; the donor was told from shared clones.

The rearrangement links TRBV7-2 to TRBJ1-1; D is uncertain. V shed 1 base and J shed 5 bases, with 11 bases lying between them. Germline V gene data show CDR1 as SGHTA and CDR2 as FQGNSA. The CDR3 runs to 14 residues. Here the CDR3 DNA reads TGTGCCAGCAGCTTAGTTTCAGGAGGGACTGAAGCTTTCTTT. This translates into CASSLVSGGTEAFF.

The chain couples TRBV27 to TRBJ2-7, with D perhaps TRBD1 or TRBD2 (6 bases each). Germline V gives CDR1 MNHEY, CDR2 SMNVEV (reference sequence). CDR3 length: 15 residues. Trimming cost V 5 bases and J 5 bases, with 19 bases left between them. CDR3 DNA: TGTGCCAGCAGTACTCGGGGGACAACGATCGACGAGCAGTACTTC. It translates to CASSTRGTTIDEQYF.

The V gene is TRBV5-1, the J gene TRBJ1-6; TRBD1 matches 9 bases. The CDR3 contains 14 residues. Germline V gene data show CDR1 as SGHRS and CDR2 as YFSETQ. Trimming took 3 bases from V and 7 from J; bases not matched to a gene: 2. The CDR3 nucleotides are TGCGCCAGCAGCTACGGGACAGGGAATTCACCCCTCCACTTT. It encodes CASSYGTGNSPLHF.

This chain joins TRBV9 and TRBJ2-5; TRBD1 aligns across 9 bases. J was trimmed by 5 bases and V by 1 base; bases with no gene match: 3. CDR3 length equals 14 residues. CDR1 and CDR2 (germline): SGDLS, YYNGEE. CDR3 residues: CASSVRQGGETQYF. The CDR3 nucleotides read TGTGCCAGCAGCGTACGACAGGGGGGCGAGACCCAGTACTTC.

This clonotype was picked up a small number of times. This chain links TRBV4-3 with TRBJ2-7; possibly TRBD1 for D (8 bases). CDR1 and CDR2 (germline): LGHNA, YSLEER. The CDR3 contains 14 residues. V was clipped by 1 base and J by 5 bases, with 12 bases between them. CDR3 sequence reads: CASSQVTGGDEQYF. The CDR3 DNA reads as TGCGCCAGCAGCCAAGTAACAGGGGGGGACGAGCAGTACTTC.

This chain joins TRBV5-1 and TRBJ2-7, with D perhaps matching TRBD2 (5 bases). The V gene's germline CDR1 is SGHRS and CDR2 YFSETQ. V lost 5 bases and J lost 3, with 6 bases in between. The CDR3 is 11 residues long. The CDR3 spells CASSTSYEQYF. The DNA for the CDR3 is TGCGCCAGCAGTACTAGCTACGAGCAGTACTTC.

This rearrangement joins TRBV12-3 or TRBV12-4 to TRBJ1-1; a weak D match, TRBD1 (6 bases). With 5 bases removed from V and 5 bases from J, the gap between germline ends came to 15 bases. The CDR3 is 14 amino acids. CDR3 sequence reads: CASSPPGARTEAFF. The CDR3 bases are TGTGCCAGCAGTCCGCCGGGGGCGAGAACTGAAGCTTTCTTT.

The genes are TRBV5-1 and TRBJ2-1; TRBD2 matches 8 bases. The CDR3 sequence is 14 residues long. V was pared by 2 bases and J by 7 bases, with 5 bases of the junction left unmatched. CDR1 and CDR2 from the germline V gene are SGHRS and YFSETQ. CDR3 sequence: CASSFTGGPNEQFF. DNA of the CDR3: TGCGCCAGCAGCTTCACGGGGGGGCCAAATGAGCAGTTCTTC.

This clonotype was detected only a few times. This chain connects TRBV7-3 to TRBJ2-1; TRBD2 might be the D (6 bases). The V end lost 3 bases, the J end lost 10 bases, and 13 bases lay between the germline ends. Germline CDR1 and CDR2: SGHTA and FQGTGA. The CDR3 consists of 13 residues. The CDR3 is CASSFGTSPEQFF. CDR3 DNA: TGTGCCAGCAGCTTTGGGACTTCCCCAGAGCAGTTCTTC.

The chain employs TRBV7-9 and TRBJ2-2, with a weak D call TRBD1 (5 bases). Germline loops: CDR1 SEHNR, CDR2 FQNEAQ (reference sequence). The CDR3 covers 14 residues. V was pared by 7 bases and J by 3 bases, with 12 bases between. This chain's CDR3 is CASILRAYTGELFF. CDR3 sequence (DNA): TGTGCCAGCATCCTCAGGGCTTACACCGGGGAGCTGTTTTTT.

The chain links TRBV6-5 to TRBJ2-1; TRBD1 aligns across 8 bases. V lost 7 bases, J lost 5 bases, and 10 bases stayed unmatched. This CDR3 spans 15 amino acids. Germline V gene lookup returns CDR1 MNHEY and CDR2 SVGAGI. The CDR3 coding sequence is TGTGCCAGCAATGTCAGGACAGGGATCCACAATGAGCAGTTCTTC. Its translation is CASNVRTGIHNEQFF.

This clonotype occurred a few times. The chain uses TRBV10-3 and TRBJ2-3; no definite D call. Germline V lookup: CDR1 ENHRY, CDR2 SYGVKD. This CDR3 comprises 14 residues. V lost 3 bases and J 4 bases, leaving 11 bases between the germline ends. CDR3 DNA: TGTGCCATCAGTGACGCGCGTGGCGCAGATACGCAGTATTTT. Residues: CAISDARGADTQYF.

At least ten counts were recorded for this clonotype. The chain couples TRBV30 to TRBJ1-6; D gene uncertain. This CDR3 comprises 13 residues. Germline CDR1 is GTSNPN and CDR2 is SVGIG (reference sequence). Trimming took off 0 bases at V and 7 bases at J, with 7 bases between the two ends. The CDR3 is CAWSVYENSPLHF. The CDR3 region has the DNA TGTGCCTGGAGTGTATACGAGAATTCACCCCTCCACTTT. Combining the CDR3 with reference TRBV30 and TRBJ1-6 gives the whole variable domain SQTIHQWPATLVQPVGSPLSLECTVEGTSNPNLYWYRQAAGRGLQLLFYSVGIGQISSEVPQNLSASRPQDRQFILSSKKLLLSDSGFYLCAWSVYENSPLHFGNGTRLTVT.

This chain connects TRBV9 to TRBJ1-2; no clear D. This CDR3 has 13 amino acids. Trimming stripped 0 bases from V and 2 bases from J, with 5 bases between. Germline loops: CDR1 SGDLS, CDR2 YYNGEE. The CDR3 loop is CASSVDENYGYTF. CDR3 coding DNA: TGTGCCAGCAGCGTAGATGAAAACTATGGCTACACCTTC.

Points on this clonotype: A junction end diverges from the germline sequence, so it may reflect a read error. The chain carries TRBV4-1 and TRBJ1-2; no clear D. The CDR3 contains 15 residues. Germline V gene lookup returns CDR1 MGHRA and CDR2 YSYEKL. The CDR3 loop is CASSQEFPSRYGYTF. CDR3 nucleotide sequence: TGCGCCAGCAGCCAAGAATTCCCCTCCAGGTATGGATACACCTTC.

This clonotype occurred a few times. The chain carries TRBV10-3 and TRBJ2-2; maybe TRBD1 (6 bases). Germline values: CDR1 ENHRY, CDR2 SYGVKD. The ends were cut back, 6 bases at V and 1 base at J, with 9 bases in the middle. This CDR3 region has 14 residues. The CDR3 reads CAIRRGMNTGELFF. CDR3 sequence (DNA): TGTGCCATCAGGAGGGGGATGAACACCGGGGAGCTGTTTTTT.

V usage is TRBV29-1 and J usage is TRBJ2-7; possible D gene TRBD2, 5 bases. Germline V gives CDR1 SQVTM, CDR2 ANQGSEA. This CDR3 has 13 amino acids. V was clipped by 4 bases and J by 6 bases, with 16 bases between them. The CDR3 loop is CSVAYGHAGEQYF. Here the CDR3 DNA reads TGCAGCGTTGCATACGGGCATGCGGGCGAGCAGTACTTC.

This sequence joins TRBV7-8 and TRBJ2-2; 13 bases fit TRBD2. Germline V gene sequence: CDR1 SGHVS, CDR2 FQNEAQ. The CDR3 sequence is 19 residues long. V gave up 0 bases and J gave up 2 bases; unmatched junction bases: 6. In DNA form, the CDR3 reads TGTGCCAGCAGCTTAGCGTTCGGACTAGCGGGGGAAAACACCGGGGAGCTGTTTTTT. Its protein product is CASSLAFGLAGENTGELFF.

This clonotype has just a few counts. This chain connects TRBV9 to TRBJ2-2; 10 nucleotides agree with TRBD2. J lost 4 bases, V lost 2 bases, and 8 bases had no gene match. CDR3 length equals 17 residues. Germline V gene data show CDR1 as SGDLS and CDR2 as YYNGEE. CDR3 residues: CASSVGLSGGATGELFF. The CDR3 DNA sequence: TGTGCCAGCAGCGTCGGACTAAGCGGGGGGGCCACCGGGGAGCTGTTTTTT.

This clonotype was seen a handful of times. V usage is TRBV4-1 and J usage is TRBJ2-1; D gene uncertain. Germline-derived CDR1 and CDR2 are MGHRA and YSYEKL. This CDR3 spans 14 amino acids. V lost 0 bases to trimming and J lost 3 bases, with 6 bases between them. In DNA, the CDR3 is TGCGCCAGCAGCCAAGACTTTCTCTACAATGAGCAGTTCTTC. It translates to CASSQDFLYNEQFF.

This clonotype was picked up a small number of times. The chain is built from TRBV27 and TRBJ2-3, with D perhaps assigned TRBD1 or TRBD2 (5 bases each). The length of the CDR3 is 14 residues. From germline, CDR1 is MNHEY and CDR2 SMNVEV (reference sequence). V was shortened by 4 bases and J by 0 bases, with 8 bases between the two germline ends. The DNA of the CDR3 is TGTGCCAGCAGTTACTGGGACAGCACAGATACGCAGTATTTT. Translating it yields CASSYWDSTDTQYF.

The chain links TRBV12-3 or TRBV12-4 to TRBJ1-4, with D tentatively TRBD1 (5 bases). The CDR3 totals 12 residues. Trimming left V 7 bases short and J 10 bases short, with 13 bases between. CDR3 bases: TGTGCCAGCAAATTTTTGAGGGGAAAACTGTTTTTT. It specifies CASKFLRGKLFF.

The genes are TRBV4-3 and TRBJ2-1, with 7 bases lining up with TRBD1. This CDR3 region has 16 residues. Trimming removed 4 bases from V and 0 bases from J; junction bases left unmatched: 6. Per the germline V gene, CDR1 is LGHNA and CDR2 is YSLEER. The CDR3 coding sequence is TGCGCCAGCAGCCGCACCAGGGGGAGCTCCTACAATGAGCAGTTCTTC. Translated: CASSRTRGSSYNEQFF.

CDR3 bases: TGTGCCAGCAGCTTACTCGGGGGAGAGACCCAGTACTTC. It specifies CASSLLGGETQYF. V usage is TRBV11-2 and J usage is TRBJ2-5, with D possibly TRBD2 on 6 matching bases. The CDR3 runs 13 residues. Trimming removed 2 bases at V and 4 bases at J, with 8 bases between. Germline CDR1 is SGHAT and CDR2 is FQNNGV.

The sample holds a few counts of this clonotype. V usage is TRBV10-3 and J usage is TRBJ1-1; 9 bases fit TRBD1. The V segment lost 5 bases and the J segment 10 bases; nucleotides outside the gene matches: 14. The length of the CDR3 is 15 residues. Germline V gives CDR1 ENHRY, CDR2 SYGVKD. CDR3 in DNA: TGTGCCATCAGTCATGAGCTGGGGACAGGGTTTACAGCTTTCTTT. Amino acids: CAISHELGTGFTAFF.

V is TRBV10-3 and J is TRBJ2-5; TRBD2 matches at 9 bases. The CDR3 is made up of 16 amino acids. Per the germline V gene, CDR1 is ENHRY and CDR2 is SYGVKD. V lost 0 bases, J lost 4 bases, and 6 bases stayed unmatched. The CDR3 nucleotides read TGTGCCATCAGTGAGTCGGGACTAGCAGTTGCAGAGACCCAGTACTTC. Translation gives CAISESGLAVAETQYF.

This clonotype was detected a few times. This chain joins TRBV5-6 and TRBJ2-3, with D perhaps matching TRBD1 or TRBD2 (5 bases each). The germline V gene encodes CDR1 SGHDT and CDR2 YYEEEE. Between the trimmed V and J ends, which lost 7 bases and 0 bases, there was a span of 12 bases. The CDR3 totals 14 residues. The CDR3 loop is CASRGAISTDTQYF. The CDR3 coding sequence is TGTGCCAGCCGAGGGGCGATTAGCACAGATACGCAGTATTTT.

The table lists this clonotype with many counts. The chain has TRBV2 and TRBJ1-5; no firm D call. This CDR3 is built from 14 residues. Trimming stripped 4 bases from V and 0 bases from J, with 7 bases between. Germline assignment: CDR1 SNHLY and CDR2 FYNNEI. The CDR3 reads CASSGPYSNQPQHF. For the CDR3, the DNA is TGTGCCAGCAGTGGCCCTTATAGCAATCAGCCCCAGCATTTT.

The chain recombines TRBV19 with TRBJ2-5; 8 bases match TRBD2. CDR3 length equals 15 residues. The germline CDR1 and CDR2 sequences are LNHDA and SQIVND (reference sequence). V was clipped by 3 bases and J by 7 bases; unmatched bases: 10. The CDR3 nucleotides read TGTGCCAGTAGTATCGCGGGACTAGTCCCAGGGACCCAGTACTTC. Its protein product is CASSIAGLVPGTQYF.